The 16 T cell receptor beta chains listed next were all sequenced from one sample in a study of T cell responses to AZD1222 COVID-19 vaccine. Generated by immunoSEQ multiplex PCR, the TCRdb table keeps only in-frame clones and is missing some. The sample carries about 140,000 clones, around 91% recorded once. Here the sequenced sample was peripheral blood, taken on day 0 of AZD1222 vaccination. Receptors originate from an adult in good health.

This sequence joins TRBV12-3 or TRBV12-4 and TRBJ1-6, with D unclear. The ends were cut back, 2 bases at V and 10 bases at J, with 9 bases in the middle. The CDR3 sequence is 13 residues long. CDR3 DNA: TGTGCCAGCAGTTTAACCGCGGGGTCACCCCTCCACTTT. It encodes CASSLTAGSPLHF.

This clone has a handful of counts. DNA of the CDR3: TGCGCCAGCAGATCCGGGACCAATTACGAGCAGTACTTC. Its translation is CASRSGTNYEQYF. V gene TRBV10-2 combines with J gene TRBJ2-7; perhaps D is TRBD1 or TRBD2 (5 bases each). Trimming removed 6 bases from V and 4 bases from J, with 13 bases in between. Germline loops: CDR1 WSHSY, CDR2 SAAADI. The CDR3 spans 13 residues.

The CDR3 spells CASLVLAGGQYEQYF. As DNA, the CDR3 is TGTGCCAGCCTTGTTCTAGCGGGGGGGCAGTACGAGCAGTACTTC. This chain connects TRBV6-5 to TRBJ2-7, with 12 bases fitting TRBD2. V dropped 8 bases and J dropped 4; count of bases not matched to a gene: 9. The germline V gene has CDR1 MNHEY and CDR2 SVGAGI. This CDR3 is built from 15 residues.

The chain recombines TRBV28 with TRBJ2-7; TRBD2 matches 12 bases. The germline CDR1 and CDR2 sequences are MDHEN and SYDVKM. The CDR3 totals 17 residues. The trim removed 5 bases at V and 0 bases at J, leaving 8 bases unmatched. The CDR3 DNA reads TGTGCCAGCAGTCCTAAGACTAGCGGGAGATTCTCCTACGAGCAGTACTTC. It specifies CASSPKTSGRFSYEQYF.

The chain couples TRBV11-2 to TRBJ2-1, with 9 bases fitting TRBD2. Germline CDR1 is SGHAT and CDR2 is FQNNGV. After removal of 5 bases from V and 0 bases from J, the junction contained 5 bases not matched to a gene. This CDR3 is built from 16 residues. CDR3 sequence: CASSPIAGVSYNEQFF. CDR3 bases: TGTGCCAGCAGCCCAATAGCGGGGGTCTCCTACAATGAGCAGTTCTTC.

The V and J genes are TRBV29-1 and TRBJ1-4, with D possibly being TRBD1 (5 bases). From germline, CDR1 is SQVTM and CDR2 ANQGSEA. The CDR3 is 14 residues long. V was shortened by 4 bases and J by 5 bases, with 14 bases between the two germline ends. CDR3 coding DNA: TGCAGCGTTGGAAGCCGGGGCGAAAATGAAAAACTGTTTTTT. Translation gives CSVGSRGENEKLFF.

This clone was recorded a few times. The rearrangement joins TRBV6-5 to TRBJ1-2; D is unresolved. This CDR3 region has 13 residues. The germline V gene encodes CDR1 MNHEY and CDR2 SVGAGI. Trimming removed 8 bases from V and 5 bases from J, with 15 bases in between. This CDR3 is CASAPTETYGYTF. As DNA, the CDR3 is TGTGCCAGCGCCCCAACAGAGACGTATGGCTACACCTTC.

The CDR3 region has the DNA TGTGCCAGCAGCGTAGGAAAGAACAATGAGCAGTTCTTC. This sequence encodes CASSVGKNNEQFF. The chain uses TRBV9 and TRBJ2-1; no definite D call. CDR1 is SGDLS, CDR2 YYNGEE, per germline. The CDR3 sequence is 13 residues long. Trimming pared 0 bases from V and 5 bases from J, leaving 6 bases between.

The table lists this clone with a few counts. CDR3 loop: CASSLLAIYGYTF. Here the CDR3 DNA reads TGTGCCAGCAGTTTACTTGCGATCTATGGCTACACCTTC. The chain links TRBV28 to TRBJ1-2; no firm D call. The CDR3 contains 13 residues. V was shortened by 2 bases and J by 4 bases, with 8 bases between the two germline ends. Germline V gene lookup returns CDR1 MDHEN and CDR2 SYDVKM.

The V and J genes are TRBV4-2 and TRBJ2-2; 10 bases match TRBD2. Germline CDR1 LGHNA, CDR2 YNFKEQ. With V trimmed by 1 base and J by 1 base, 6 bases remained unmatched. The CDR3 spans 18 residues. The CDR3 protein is CASSQVLAGVENTGELFF. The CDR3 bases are TGTGCCAGCAGCCAAGTTCTAGCGGGAGTGGAGAACACCGGGGAGCTGTTTTTT.

The CDR3 DNA sequence: TGCGCCAGCAGCCATACCGGGACGTACGGCTCCTATAATTCACCCCTCCACTTT. Protein product: CASSHTGTYGSYNSPLHF. The J gene is TRBJ1-6, the V gene TRBV5-1; maybe TRBD1 (5 bases). V gave up 4 bases and J gave up 0 bases, with 17 bases separating them. The CDR3 consists of 18 residues. Germline V CDR1 and CDR2: SGHRS, YFSETQ.

The CDR3 loop reads CASSFAEDTQYF. Here the CDR3 DNA reads TGCGCCAGCAGCTTTGCCGAGGATACGCAGTATTTT. The J gene is TRBJ2-3, the V gene TRBV5-1; D call uncertain. Trimming pared 2 bases from V and 6 bases from J, leaving 7 bases between. The length of the CDR3 is 12 residues. Germline assignment: CDR1 SGHRS and CDR2 YFSETQ.

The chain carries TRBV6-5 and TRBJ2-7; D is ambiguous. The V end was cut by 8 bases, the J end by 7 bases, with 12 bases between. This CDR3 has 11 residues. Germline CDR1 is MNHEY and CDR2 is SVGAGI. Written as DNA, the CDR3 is TGTGCCAGCGTCCGGTCTTGGGAGCAGTACTTC. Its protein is CASVRSWEQYF.

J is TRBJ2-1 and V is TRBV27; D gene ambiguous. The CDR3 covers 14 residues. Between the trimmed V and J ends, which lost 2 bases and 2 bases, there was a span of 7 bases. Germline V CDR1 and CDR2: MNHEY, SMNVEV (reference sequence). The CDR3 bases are TGTGCCAGCAGTTTAACTGAGGCCTACAATGAGCAGTTCTTC. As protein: CASSLTEAYNEQFF.

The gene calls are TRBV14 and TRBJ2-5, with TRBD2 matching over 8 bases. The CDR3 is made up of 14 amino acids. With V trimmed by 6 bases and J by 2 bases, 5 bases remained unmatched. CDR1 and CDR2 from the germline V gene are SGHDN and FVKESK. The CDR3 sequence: CASSRSGGQETQYF. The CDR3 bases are TGTGCCAGCAGTCGCTCGGGGGGGCAAGAGACCCAGTACTTC.

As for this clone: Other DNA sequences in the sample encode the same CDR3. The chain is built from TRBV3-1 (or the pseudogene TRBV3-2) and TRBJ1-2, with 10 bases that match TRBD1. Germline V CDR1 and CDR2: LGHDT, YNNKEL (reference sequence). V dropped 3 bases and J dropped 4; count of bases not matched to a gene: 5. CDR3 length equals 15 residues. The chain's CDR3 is CASSQAGTGVYGYTF. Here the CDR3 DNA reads TGTGCCAGCAGCCAGGCCGGGACAGGGGTCTATGGCTACACCTTC.